The entry below describes one TCR beta chain. What it recognizes is unknown. Repertoires were generated with immunoSEQ multiplex PCR, while TCRdb's copy carries only in-frame clones and drops some. The data show 45,000 or so clones, about 90% seen once. This entry comes from a study of OX40 agonist ivuxolimab in advanced cancers. The study, taken as a whole, reports: Clonal expansion from baseline to week 6 occurred in both CD4+ and CD8+ T cells.

Germline V gene lookup returns CDR1 MNHEY and CDR2 SVGAGI. The CDR3 consists of 13 residues. Trimming took off 7 bases at V and 0 bases at J, with 10 bases between the two ends. Material: CD4+ or CD8+ T cells sorted from blood, obtained in a trial of the OX40 agonist ivuxolimab. V is TRBV6-5 and J is TRBJ2-7; TRBD1 might be the D (6 bases). The source is an adult with an advanced solid tumor such as melanoma, head and neck, liver or kidney cancer. Here the CDR3 reads CASNDRSSYEQYF. The DNA of the CDR3 is TGTGCCAGCAACGACAGGTCCTCCTACGAGCAGTACTTC.